The present T cell receptor (beta chain) was sequenced within a study of blood T cell repertoires in COVID-19. Germline CDR1 reads SGDLS; CDR2 reads YYNGEE. CDR3 length: 18 residues. Germline trimming cut 1 base from V and 3 bases from J; bases unmatched to any gene: 10. It was within 2 weeks before study entry that exposed participants met a COVID-19 case. Authors' processing steps: Using reference gene primer amplification, nucleated cell counts were estimated. Only in-frame clones appear in the TCRdb table, and some are missing; sequencing was by immunoSEQ multiplex PCR. V and J calls and clone size come straight from that table; D and trimming were deduced from the DNA. Of fewer than 350,000 clones in the sample, 85% were seen once.

The rearrangement links TRBV9 to TRBJ1-1; TRBD1 matches at 12 bases. The specimen sequenced was PBMCs or T cells enriched from blood (not recorded which). The TCR originated in a woman in her twenties or thirties who had been exposed to COVID-19. In nucleotides, the CDR3 is TGTGCCAGCAGCGTACCCCGGGACAGGGGGCCGTCTGACACTGAAGCTTTCTTT. It specifies CASSVPRDRGPSDTEAFF.